This T cell receptor beta chain was profiled in a study of radiation and T cells in renal cell carcinoma. Study-wide findings and caveats: Pretreatment tumor biopsies were lacking, so baseline clonotypes are unknown. Top tumor clonotypes rose in blood 2 weeks post-radiation, then contracted.

Points on this clone: Its antigen is undetermined.

Sequencing used immunoSEQ multiplex PCR; TCRdb keeps in-frame clones, though not all of them. This table holds roughly 120,000 clones, roughly 80% found once. Germline assignment: CDR1 MNHEY and CDR2 SMNVEV (reference sequence). CDR3 length equals 13 residues. Trimming removed 7 bases from V and 7 bases from J, with 16 bases in between. Time point meaning: baseline pretreatment blood. Sample treatment: 15 Gy SBRT to primary tumor, nephrectomy 4 weeks later. This sample comprised blood, obtained from a patient whose treatment included radiotherapy and nephrectomy. The receptor comes from a woman aged 55-70 years with renal cell carcinoma. This chain joins TRBV27 and TRBJ1-1; D is uncertain. In DNA, the CDR3 is TGTGCCAGCACCCACCTCCCGGGCCATGAAGCTTTCTTT. It yields the protein CASTHLPGHEAFF.